This T cell receptor (beta chain) originates from a study of blood T cell dynamics during melanoma immunotherapy. Stated time point: week 3, after first cycle of checkpoint inhibitor. V lost 1 base and J lost 3, with 13 bases in between. The germline V gene encodes CDR1 SGHVS and CDR2 FNYEAQ. The CDR3 covers 16 residues. Method: immunoSEQ multiplex PCR; TCRdb's copy keeps in-frame clones and lacks some. The repertoire holds roughly 30,000 clones, with approximately 80% as singletons. This clone was counted between two and nine times. The chain has TRBV7-6 and TRBJ1-3; TRBD1 is a possible D gene (5 bases). This TCR came from a human donor with melanoma. Source: blood, taken from a patient treated with checkpoint blockade. CDR3 region: CASSLGPMGGGNTIYF. Written as DNA, the CDR3 is TGTGCCAGCAGCTTAGGGCCGATGGGGGGTGGAAACACCATATATTTT. The variable domain in full, completed from reference TRBV7-6 and TRBJ1-3, reads GAGVSQSPRYKVTKRGQDVALRCDPISGHVSLYWYRQALGQGPEFLTYFNYEAQQDKSGLPNDRFSAERPEGSISTLTIQRTEQRDSAMYRCASSLGPMGGGNTIYFGEGSWLTVV.